The T cell receptor beta chain described here comes from a study of blood T cell repertoires in COVID-19. Study details: Spain, Italy and the United States supplied samples that represented acute and convalescent COVID-19.

The data were produced by immunoSEQ multiplex PCR, yet TCRdb's version contains in-frame clones alone and is incomplete. There are 250,000 to 350,000 clones in the sample; about 90% occur only once, and over 4% lies in the top ten. V lost 2 bases, J lost 3 bases, and 8 bases lay in between. Germline CDR1 and CDR2: GTSNPN and SVGIG (reference sequence). CDR3 length: 13 residues. Participants, roughly 18 to 90 years old, spanned about 26 US areas. Participants had their cohort set by participant-reported clinical history. Recovered status in Cohort 3 required two negative PCRs, clearance, or symptom resolution.

The sequence was obtained from a woman in her thirties who had recovered from COVID-19. This chain joins TRBV30 and TRBJ1-3, with no clear D. Sequencing was carried out using PBMCs or T cells enriched from blood (not recorded which). The CDR3 spells CAWSKGGGNTIYF. The CDR3 DNA reads TGTGCCTGGAGTAAAGGCGGTGGAAACACCATATATTTT.